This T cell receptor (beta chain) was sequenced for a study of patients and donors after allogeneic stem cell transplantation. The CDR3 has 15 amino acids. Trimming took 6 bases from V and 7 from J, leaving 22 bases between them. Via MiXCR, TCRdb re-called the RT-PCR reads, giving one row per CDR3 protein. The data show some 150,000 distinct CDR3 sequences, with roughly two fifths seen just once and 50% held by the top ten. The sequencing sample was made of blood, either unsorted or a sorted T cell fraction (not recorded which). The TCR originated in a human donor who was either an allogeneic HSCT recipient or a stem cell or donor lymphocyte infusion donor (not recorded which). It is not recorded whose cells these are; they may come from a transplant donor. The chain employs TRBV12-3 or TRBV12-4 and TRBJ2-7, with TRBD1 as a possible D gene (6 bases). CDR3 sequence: CASSRGGSAWGEQYF. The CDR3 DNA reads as TGTGCCAGCAGCCGAGGGGGAAGCGCTTGGGGAGAGCAGTACTTC.